What follows describes a single T cell receptor (beta chain). Its target antigen remains unknown. Base-call qualities are not available, and no considerably larger clone is one nucleotide away. Libraries were built with 5' RACE. Sequencing took place on a NextSeq 500. In the TCR library protocol, unique molecular identifiers were attached to individual cDNA molecules to correct for PCR bias and sequencing error. Both TCR alpha and beta chains were sequenced, and tight co-correlation was observed between alpha and beta sequence abundances in each sample. The study's processing was this. V gene, J gene and CDR3 annotation of TCR sequences was performed with Decombinator V4. Expanded TCRs were defined as changing significantly between any two time points under a Poisson model with p below 0.0001. TCR abundances were normalised to the total number of TCRs sequenced per sample and were expressed as counts per million. VDJdb, accessed on 1 November 2021, was searched for TCRs annotated for CMV, EBV and SARS-CoV-2, and TCRs annotated for more than one antigen were excluded. TCRdb trimmed the raw reads at Q25, called clones with MiXCR and kept productive beta chains. When rows share a CDR3 protein, they turn into one entry using the most common DNA and genes. These V and J calls derive from TCRdb rather than the authors' analysis. The sample table records about 110,000 distinct CDR3 sequences; over 10% of these occur just once. Less than 3.5% of the sample lies in the top ten.

This specimen belongs to a study of early T cells in non-severe SARS-CoV-2 infection (dated by TCRdb to the early 2020s). Some background on the complete study: TCR sequencing used bulk RNA from unsorted whole blood, so alpha and beta chains could not be paired. On the study overall, not on this receptor specifically: Matching against VDJdb was skewed toward anti-spike CD8 responses, likely underestimated virus-specific expansions, and missed private and CD4 specificities.

A case-control design nested within a healthcare worker cohort in London, UK, was used, with weekly nasopharyngeal swab PCR tests and blood sampling performed. Healthcare workers were enrolled in the week of the UK lockdown, from 23 to 31 March 2020, and were followed every week for up to roughly 15 weeks. Material for sequencing was whole blood. The TCR was taken from an adult who was a healthcare worker with PCR-confirmed SARS-CoV-2 infection or an uninfected control (not recorded which).

The DNA sequence is given as TGTGCCAGCAGCTCCAGCCGGCAGGGAAAACTGTTTTTT. This gives the protein CASSSSRQGKLFF. The rearrangement joined TRBV7-9 to TRBJ1-4; TRBD1 is a weak D gene call, 5 bases matching. CDR1 and CDR2 were assigned from the germline V gene (reference sequence) as SEHNR and FQNEAQ. V is clipped by 4 bases and J by 10 bases, and the sequence between their germline boundaries is 13 bases long. The CDR3 runs 13 residues from the cysteine to the phenylalanine. The retained sequence is limited to the CDR3, 39 bases, with the frame set at the first base.